The rows below give T cell receptor beta chains drawn from one sample of a study of control samples from healthy donors and cancer patients. Using immunoSEQ multiplex PCR, the repertoire was profiled, and TCRdb retains in-frame clones only, with some absent. The sample has about 48,000 clones, 93% seen once. The sequenced sample consisted of PBMCs. The receptors derive from a woman aged 45-59 years with head and neck cancer. CDR3s include the opening cysteine and the closing phenylalanine or tryptophan. The order of the fields is D gene, V gene, clone size, J gene, CDR3 protein, CDR3 DNA. The D gene is left open where the match is weak. Some rows mark clone size as missing; the rest say once, few, many or name a class of expanded clone.

D gene: NA; V gene: TRBV19; clone size: NA; J gene: TRBJ2-2; CDR3 protein: CASSIVAGAVNTGELFF; CDR3 DNA: TGTGCCAGTAGTATAGTTGCGGGGGCCGTGAACACCGGGGAGCTGTTTTTT
D gene: NA; V gene: TRBV12-3/TRBV12-4; clone size: NA; J gene: TRBJ1-2; CDR3 protein: CASSYGTGYTF; CDR3 DNA: TGTGCCAGCAGTTACGGGACCGGCTACACCTTC
D gene: TRBD1; V gene: TRBV27; clone size: NA; J gene: TRBJ1-4; CDR3 protein: CASRMTGVGEKLFF; CDR3 DNA: TGTGCCAGCAGGATGACAGGGGTTGGAGAAAAACTGTTTTTT
D gene: NA; V gene: TRBV28; clone size: NA; J gene: TRBJ1-1; CDR3 protein: CASTFSNTEAFF; CDR3 DNA: TGTGCCAGCACCTTCTCGAACACTGAAGCTTTCTTT
D gene: NA; V gene: TRBV7-2; clone size: NA; J gene: TRBJ2-4; CDR3 protein: CASSLGGGPRSNGIQYF; CDR3 DNA: TGTGCCAGCAGCTTAGGTGGAGGGCCGAGGTCCAACGGCATTCAGTACTTC
D gene: NA; V gene: TRBV9; clone size: NA; J gene: TRBJ2-3; CDR3 protein: CASSVEGGVSTDTQYF; CDR3 DNA: TGTGCCAGCAGCGTAGAAGGGGGAGTGAGCACAGATACGCAGTATTTT
D gene: NA; V gene: TRBV28; clone size: NA; J gene: TRBJ1-1; CDR3 protein: CASSLPGNTEAFF; CDR3 DNA: TGTGCCAGCAGTTTGCCGGGGAACACTGAAGCTTTCTTT
D gene: TRBD2; V gene: TRBV7-9; clone size: NA; J gene: TRBJ2-1; CDR3 protein: CALTRGTRFREQFF; CDR3 DNA: TGTGCACTCACTCGAGGGACTAGGTTCCGTGAGCAGTTCTTC
D gene: NA; V gene: TRBV24-1; clone size: NA; J gene: TRBJ1-2; CDR3 protein: CATSDATLGNGYTF; CDR3 DNA: TGTGCCACCAGTGATGCGACGCTTGGGAATGGCTACACCTTC
D gene: NA; V gene: TRBV21-1; clone size: NA; J gene: TRBJ2-7; CDR3 protein: CASSKVLGAGTPEYLGSYEQYF; CDR3 DNA: TGTGCCAGCAGCAAAGTTCTTGGAGCCGGGACGCCAGAGTACCTGGGCTCCTACGAGCAGTACTTC
D gene: NA; V gene: TRBV7-9; clone size: NA; J gene: TRBJ2-3; CDR3 protein: CASRPASGDTQYF; CDR3 DNA: TGTGCCAGCCGGCCCGCCTCGGGAGATACGCAGTATTTT
D gene: TRBD1; V gene: TRBV29-1; clone size: NA; J gene: TRBJ2-3; CDR3 protein: CSVVTGVPDTQYF; CDR3 DNA: TGCAGCGTTGTAACAGGGGTTCCAGATACGCAGTATTTT
D gene: NA; V gene: TRBV15; clone size: NA; J gene: TRBJ1-2; CDR3 protein: CATSRDTSGLGYTF; CDR3 DNA: TGTGCCACCAGCAGAGATACGAGCGGGTTGGGCTACACCTTC
D gene: NA; V gene: TRBV27; clone size: NA; J gene: TRBJ2-7; CDR3 protein: CASSLSGPYEQYF; CDR3 DNA: TGTGCCAGCAGTTTATCGGGCCCCTACGAGCAGTACTTC
D gene: NA; V gene: TRBV5-1; clone size: once; J gene: TRBJ2-3; CDR3 protein: CASSLKKMGADTQYF; CDR3 DNA: TGCGCCAGCAGCTTGAAGAAAATGGGGGCAGATACGCAGTATTTT
D gene: NA; V gene: TRBV18; clone size: NA; J gene: TRBJ1-1; CDR3 protein: CASSPGLDTEAFF; CDR3 DNA: TGTGCCAGCTCACCCGGTTTGGACACTGAAGCTTTCTTT
D gene: TRBD1; V gene: TRBV14; clone size: NA; J gene: TRBJ1-2; CDR3 protein: CASSQEQGMAYGYTF; CDR3 DNA: TGTGCCAGCAGCCAAGAACAGGGGATGGCCTATGGCTACACCTTC
D gene: NA; V gene: TRBV11-3; clone size: NA; J gene: TRBJ2-2; CDR3 protein: CASSLGGNTGELFF; CDR3 DNA: TGTGCCAGCAGCTTAGGAGGTAACACCGGGGAGCTGTTTTTT
D gene: TRBD2; V gene: TRBV25-1; clone size: NA; J gene: TRBJ2-3; CDR3 protein: CASSEGRSGGTDTQYF; CDR3 DNA: TGTGCCAGCAGTGAAGGGAGAAGCGGGGGAACAGATACGCAGTATTTT
D gene: TRBD2; V gene: TRBV19; clone size: NA; J gene: TRBJ2-1; CDR3 protein: CASSVSGRDYNEQFF; CDR3 DNA: TGTGCCAGTAGTGTTAGCGGGAGGGACTACAATGAGCAGTTCTTC
D gene: TRBD1; V gene: TRBV3-1/TRBV3-2; clone size: NA; J gene: TRBJ2-1; CDR3 protein: CASSATDRGRRQFF; CDR3 DNA: TGTGCCAGCAGCGCTACAGACAGGGGGCGAAGGCAGTTCTTC
D gene: NA; V gene: TRBV28; clone size: NA; J gene: TRBJ1-1; CDR3 protein: CASVGGGRGTEAFF; CDR3 DNA: TGTGCCAGCGTCGGAGGGGGAAGGGGAACTGAAGCTTTCTTT
D gene: TRBD1; V gene: TRBV30; clone size: NA; J gene: TRBJ2-7; CDR3 protein: CAWRPGTGYEQYF; CDR3 DNA: TGTGCCTGGAGACCCGGGACAGGGTACGAGCAGTACTTC
D gene: TRBD1; V gene: TRBV5-1; clone size: NA; J gene: TRBJ2-7; CDR3 protein: CASATGGENEQYF; CDR3 DNA: TGCGCCAGCGCGACAGGGGGCGAGAACGAGCAGTACTTC
D gene: NA; V gene: TRBV20-1; clone size: NA; J gene: TRBJ2-5; CDR3 protein: CSAQDQETQYF; CDR3 DNA: TGCAGTGCCCAGGACCAAGAGACCCAGTACTTC
D gene: NA; V gene: TRBV27; clone size: once; J gene: TRBJ1-2; CDR3 protein: CASSFSPWDGQGYTF; CDR3 DNA: TGTGCCAGCAGTTTTAGCCCCTGGGACGGCCAAGGCTACACCTTC
D gene: NA; V gene: TRBV29-1; clone size: NA; J gene: TRBJ2-1; CDR3 protein: CSVSSRGDNEQFF; CDR3 DNA: TGCAGCGTTTCGTCTAGGGGAGACAATGAGCAGTTCTTC
D gene: TRBD1; V gene: TRBV5-1; clone size: once; J gene: TRBJ1-2; CDR3 protein: CASSSLTGEYLVF; CDR3 DNA: TGCGCCAGCAGCTCCCTGACAGGGGAATATCTTGTCTTC
D gene: NA; V gene: TRBV27; clone size: NA; J gene: TRBJ1-1; CDR3 protein: CASVSYRAANTEAFF; CDR3 DNA: TGTGCCAGCGTCTCCTACAGGGCCGCGAACACTGAAGCTTTCTTT
D gene: NA; V gene: TRBV12-3/TRBV12-4; clone size: NA; J gene: TRBJ2-3; CDR3 protein: CASSFSDTQYF; CDR3 DNA: TGTGCCAGCAGTTTTTCAGATACGCAGTATTTT
D gene: TRBD2; V gene: TRBV4-3; clone size: NA; J gene: TRBJ2-1; CDR3 protein: CASSQGSGRADEQFF; CDR3 DNA: TGCGCCAGCAGCCAAGGTAGCGGGAGGGCCGATGAGCAGTTCTTC
D gene: NA; V gene: TRBV5-1; clone size: NA; J gene: TRBJ1-1; CDR3 protein: CASSLEAGYDTEAFF; CDR3 DNA: TGCGCCAGCAGCTTGGAGGCAGGGTACGACACTGAAGCTTTCTTT
D gene: NA; V gene: TRBV29-1; clone size: NA; J gene: TRBJ2-3; CDR3 protein: CSVPTGAIDTQYF; CDR3 DNA: TGCAGCGTTCCTACGGGAGCCATAGATACGCAGTATTTT
D gene: TRBD2; V gene: TRBV7-6; clone size: NA; J gene: TRBJ2-1; CDR3 protein: CASSSFSGRTYNEQFF; CDR3 DNA: TGTGCCAGCAGCTCATTTAGCGGGAGGACCTACAATGAGCAGTTCTTC
D gene: TRBD1; V gene: TRBV9; clone size: NA; J gene: TRBJ2-2; CDR3 protein: CASSPKGRQGGTGELFF; CDR3 DNA: TGTGCCAGCAGCCCTAAAGGCCGACAGGGTGGGACCGGGGAGCTGTTTTTT
D gene: NA; V gene: TRBV18; clone size: NA; J gene: TRBJ2-5; CDR3 protein: CASSPPIRGQETQYF; CDR3 DNA: TGTGCCAGCTCACCACCGATACGGGGCCAAGAGACCCAGTACTTC
D gene: TRBD1; V gene: TRBV28; clone size: NA; J gene: TRBJ2-1; CDR3 protein: CASSPRGQGMYNEQFF; CDR3 DNA: TGTGCCAGCAGTCCTCGGGGACAGGGGATGTACAATGAGCAGTTCTTC
D gene: TRBD2; V gene: TRBV3-1/TRBV3-2; clone size: NA; J gene: TRBJ2-4; CDR3 protein: CASSQGPSGRLYETNIQYF; CDR3 DNA: TGTGCCAGCAGCCAAGGGCCTAGCGGGAGGCTCTACGAGACAAACATTCAGTACTTC
D gene: NA; V gene: TRBV15; clone size: NA; J gene: TRBJ1-2; CDR3 protein: CATSQDSNYGYTF; CDR3 DNA: TGTGCCACCAGCCAGGATTCTAACTATGGCTACACCTTC
D gene: TRBD1; V gene: TRBV9; clone size: once; J gene: TRBJ1-2; CDR3 protein: CASSVDRDRAYGYTF; CDR3 DNA: TGTGCCAGCAGCGTAGATAGGGACAGGGCCTATGGCTACACCTTC
D gene: TRBD2; V gene: TRBV19; clone size: NA; J gene: TRBJ2-7; CDR3 protein: CASSIMVGLAGHSYEQYF; CDR3 DNA: TGTGCCAGTAGTATTATGGTCGGGCTAGCGGGCCACTCCTACGAGCAGTACTTC
D gene: TRBD2; V gene: TRBV20-1; clone size: NA; J gene: TRBJ2-3; CDR3 protein: CSASKLLAGGPLGSDTQYF; CDR3 DNA: TGCAGTGCTAGTAAACTACTAGCGGGAGGGCCTTTGGGATCAGATACGCAGTATTTT
D gene: NA; V gene: TRBV2; clone size: NA; J gene: TRBJ1-1; CDR3 protein: CASSEVNEAFF; CDR3 DNA: TGTGCCAGCAGTGAAGTTAATGAAGCTTTCTTT
D gene: TRBD1; V gene: TRBV5-1; clone size: NA; J gene: TRBJ2-1; CDR3 protein: CASSVTGSMNEQFF; CDR3 DNA: TGCGCCAGCAGCGTGACAGGGTCGATGAATGAGCAGTTCTTC
D gene: NA; V gene: TRBV4-2; clone size: once; J gene: TRBJ1-6; CDR3 protein: CASSQESLLYNSPLHF; CDR3 DNA: TGTGCCAGCAGCCAAGAATCCCTCCTCTATAATTCACCCCTCCACTTT
D gene: NA; V gene: TRBV28; clone size: NA; J gene: TRBJ1-3; CDR3 protein: CASKIHLGAGSGNTIYF; CDR3 DNA: TGTGCCAGCAAAATTCATTTAGGTGCAGGGTCCGGAAACACCATATATTTT
D gene: NA; V gene: TRBV4-1; clone size: NA; J gene: TRBJ1-4; CDR3 protein: CASSQTGISTNEKLFF; CDR3 DNA: TGCGCCAGCAGCCAAACAGGGATCTCAACTAATGAAAAACTGTTTTTT
D gene: TRBD2; V gene: TRBV6-1; clone size: NA; J gene: TRBJ2-1; CDR3 protein: CASSEAASGIYNEQFF; CDR3 DNA: TGTGCCAGCAGTGAAGCAGCCAGCGGGATCTACAATGAGCAGTTCTTC
D gene: TRBD1; V gene: TRBV13; clone size: once; J gene: TRBJ2-1; CDR3 protein: CASSSGTGFYNEQFF; CDR3 DNA: TGTGCCAGCAGCTCCGGGACAGGGTTCTACAATGAGCAGTTCTTC
D gene: TRBD1; V gene: TRBV29-1; clone size: NA; J gene: TRBJ1-4; CDR3 protein: CSVEGTGPNEKLFF; CDR3 DNA: TGCAGCGTCGAGGGGACAGGGCCCAATGAAAAACTGTTTTTT
D gene: NA; V gene: TRBV18; clone size: NA; J gene: TRBJ2-6; CDR3 protein: CASSPPGGANVLTF; CDR3 DNA: TGTGCCAGCTCACCACCCGGTGGGGCCAACGTCCTGACTTTC
D gene: NA; V gene: TRBV7-9; clone size: NA; J gene: TRBJ1-4; CDR3 protein: CASSPQGGEKLFF; CDR3 DNA: TGTGCCAGCAGCCCACAGGGAGGGGAAAAACTGTTTTTT
D gene: NA; V gene: TRBV9; clone size: NA; J gene: TRBJ2-5; CDR3 protein: CASSVDQVETQYF; CDR3 DNA: TGTGCCAGCAGCGTAGACCAGGTAGAGACCCAGTACTTC
D gene: NA; V gene: TRBV5-4; clone size: NA; J gene: TRBJ2-1; CDR3 protein: CASSLTGRNEQFF; CDR3 DNA: TGTGCCAGCAGCTTGACTGGGAGGAATGAGCAGTTCTTC
D gene: NA; V gene: TRBV15; clone size: NA; J gene: TRBJ2-1; CDR3 protein: CATSRDLGTAIYNEQFF; CDR3 DNA: TGTGCCACCAGCAGAGATTTAGGGACCGCAATCTACAATGAGCAGTTCTTC
D gene: NA; V gene: TRBV12-3/TRBV12-4; clone size: once; J gene: TRBJ2-2; CDR3 protein: CASSRTNTGELFF; CDR3 DNA: TGTGCCAGCAGTAGGACCAACACCGGGGAGCTGTTTTTT
D gene: NA; V gene: TRBV12-3/TRBV12-4; clone size: NA; J gene: TRBJ1-1; CDR3 protein: CASSEGGNTEAFF; CDR3 DNA: TGTGCCAGCAGCGAGGGGGGCAACACTGAAGCTTTCTTT
D gene: TRBD2; V gene: TRBV5-1; clone size: NA; J gene: TRBJ2-2; CDR3 protein: CASTVTSGGRGTGELFF; CDR3 DNA: TGCGCCAGCACCGTGACTAGCGGGGGGAGAGGTACCGGGGAGCTGTTTTTT
D gene: TRBD2; V gene: TRBV2; clone size: once; J gene: TRBJ2-7; CDR3 protein: CASSSTGGSYEQYF; CDR3 DNA: TGTGCCAGCAGTTCCACGGGGGGCTCCTACGAGCAGTACTTC